This T cell receptor beta chain was captured by sequencing in a study of CD8 T cells in Susac syndrome. CDR1 KGHSH and CDR2 LQKENI come from the germline V gene. Unmatched junction bases numbered 5, after V lost 1 base and J lost 5 bases. The CDR3 extends over 16 amino acids. Random-hexamer reverse transcription was applied to about 0.5 to 1 ug RNA. MiXCR, applied by TCRdb to the immunoSEQ multiplex PCR reads, yields one record per CDR3 protein. The data show 180,000 or so distinct CDR3 sequences, just under 95% seen once. V usage is TRBV18 and J usage is TRBJ2-2; 9 bases fit TRBD1. The sequencing sample was made of CD4+ T cells from PBMCs. This TCR was sampled from a human donor in good health. The CDR3: CASSPLWTGETGELFF. CDR3 DNA: TGTGCCAGCTCACCACTCTGGACAGGGGAAACCGGGGAGCTGTTTTTT.